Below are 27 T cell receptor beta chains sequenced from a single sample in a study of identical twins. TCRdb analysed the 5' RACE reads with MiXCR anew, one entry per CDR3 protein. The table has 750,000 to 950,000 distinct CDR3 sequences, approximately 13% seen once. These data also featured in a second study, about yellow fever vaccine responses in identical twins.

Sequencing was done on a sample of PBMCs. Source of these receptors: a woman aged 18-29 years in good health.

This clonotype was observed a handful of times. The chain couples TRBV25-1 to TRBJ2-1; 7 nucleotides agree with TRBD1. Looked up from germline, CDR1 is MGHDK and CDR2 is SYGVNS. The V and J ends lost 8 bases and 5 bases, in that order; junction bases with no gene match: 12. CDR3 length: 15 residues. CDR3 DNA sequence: TGTGCCAGCGGAGTGGCTTGGGACAGAAACAATGAGCAGTTCTTC. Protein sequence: CASGVAWDRNNEQFF.

The CDR3 spells CASSFGDVGPYNEQFF. As DNA, the CDR3 is TGTGCCAGCAGCTTTGGGGACGTCGGACCCTACAATGAGCAGTTCTTC. The chain combines TRBV11-3 with TRBJ2-1; D may be TRBD1 or TRBD2 (5 bases each). CDR3 size: 16 residues. V lost 3 bases, J lost 2 bases, and 14 bases lay in between. In germline, CDR1 is SGHNT, CDR2 YENEEA.

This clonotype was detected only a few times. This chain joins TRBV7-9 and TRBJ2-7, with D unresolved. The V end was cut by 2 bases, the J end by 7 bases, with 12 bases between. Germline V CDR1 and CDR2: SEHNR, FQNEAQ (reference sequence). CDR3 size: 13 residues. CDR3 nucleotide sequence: TGTGCCAGCAGCTTATCTTCTTTGGAAGAGCAGTACTTC. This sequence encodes CASSLSSLEEQYF. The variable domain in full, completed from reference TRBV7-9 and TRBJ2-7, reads DTGVSQNPRHKITKRGQNVTFRCDPISEHNRLYWYRQTLGQGPEFLTYFQNEAQLEKSRLLSDRFSAERPKGSFSTLEIQRTEQGDSAMYLCASSLSSLEEQYFGPGTRLTVT.

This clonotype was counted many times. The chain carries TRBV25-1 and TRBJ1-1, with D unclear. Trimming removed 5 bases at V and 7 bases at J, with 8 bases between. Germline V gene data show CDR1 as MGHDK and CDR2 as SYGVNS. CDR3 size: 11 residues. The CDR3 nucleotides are TGTGCCAGCAGTAGAGCGGGTGAAGCTTTCTTT. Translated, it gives CASSRAGEAFF.

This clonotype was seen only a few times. The CDR3 sequence: CASSFQGNPGAFF. The CDR3 DNA is TGTGCCAGCAGCTTTCAGGGCAACCCCGGTGCTTTCTTT. The chain joins TRBV5-6 to TRBJ1-1, with a weak D call TRBD1 (5 bases). The CDR3 is 13 residues long. Trimming left V 2 bases short and J 11 bases short, with 16 bases between. Germline V gene sequence: CDR1 SGHDT, CDR2 YYEEEE. The complete variable domain, with remaining parts taken from reference TRBV5-6 and TRBJ1-1, reads DAGVTQSPTHLIKTRGQQVTLRCSPKSGHDTVSWYQQALGQGPQFIFQYYEEEERQRGNFPDRFSGHQFPNYSSELNVNALLLGDSALYLCASSFQGNPGAFFGQGTRLTVV.

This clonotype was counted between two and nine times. In nucleotides, the CDR3 is TGTGCCAGCAGCCAATACGCCGGGACTAGCGGGGGGGCCCAGGAGACCCAGTACTTC. Protein sequence: CASSQYAGTSGGAQETQYF. V and J are TRBV4-2 and TRBJ2-5; TRBD2 matches at 16 bases. V shed 2 bases, J shed 5 bases, and the junction held 11 bases outside the gene matches. Germline lookup yields CDR1 LGHNA and CDR2 YNFKEQ. The CDR3 has 19 amino acids.

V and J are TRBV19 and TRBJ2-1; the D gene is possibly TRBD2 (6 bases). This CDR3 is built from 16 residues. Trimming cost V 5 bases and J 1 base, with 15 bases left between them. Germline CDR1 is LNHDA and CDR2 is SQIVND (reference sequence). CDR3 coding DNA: TGTGCCAGTAGTCCCCCCGGGGGAGGTTCCTACAATGAGCAGTTCTTC. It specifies CASSPPGGGSYNEQFF.

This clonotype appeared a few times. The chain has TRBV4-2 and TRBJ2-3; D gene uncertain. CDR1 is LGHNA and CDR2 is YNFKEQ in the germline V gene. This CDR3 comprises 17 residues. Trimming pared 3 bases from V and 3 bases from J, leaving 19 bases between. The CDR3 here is CASSQVSLRSITDTQYF. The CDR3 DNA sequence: TGTGCCAGCAGCCAGGTCTCATTGCGATCAATTACAGATACGCAGTATTTT.

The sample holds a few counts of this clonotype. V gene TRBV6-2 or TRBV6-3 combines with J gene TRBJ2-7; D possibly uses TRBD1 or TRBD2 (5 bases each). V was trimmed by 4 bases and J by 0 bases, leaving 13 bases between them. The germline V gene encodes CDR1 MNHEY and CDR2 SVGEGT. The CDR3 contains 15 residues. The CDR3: CASSSPGRSSYEQYF. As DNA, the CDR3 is TGTGCCAGCAGTTCCCCGGGACGGAGCTCCTACGAGCAGTACTTC.

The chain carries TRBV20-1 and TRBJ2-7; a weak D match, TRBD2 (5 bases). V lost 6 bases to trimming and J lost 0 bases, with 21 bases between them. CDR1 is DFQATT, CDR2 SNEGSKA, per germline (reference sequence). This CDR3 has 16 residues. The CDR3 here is CSAIESLGAHSYEQYF. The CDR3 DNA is TGCAGTGCCATCGAATCTTTGGGAGCCCACTCCTACGAGCAGTACTTC.

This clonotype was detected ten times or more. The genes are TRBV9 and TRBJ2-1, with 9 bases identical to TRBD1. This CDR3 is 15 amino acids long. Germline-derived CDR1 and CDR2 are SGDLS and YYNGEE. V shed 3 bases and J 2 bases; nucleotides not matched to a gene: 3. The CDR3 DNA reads TGTGCCAGCAGCGAGGGACAGGGACCCTACAATGAGCAGTTCTTC. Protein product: CASSEGQGPYNEQFF.

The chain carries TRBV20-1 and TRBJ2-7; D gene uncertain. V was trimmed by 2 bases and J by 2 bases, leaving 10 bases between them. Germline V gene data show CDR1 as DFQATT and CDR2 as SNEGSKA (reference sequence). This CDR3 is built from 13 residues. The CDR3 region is CSARTTATYEQYV. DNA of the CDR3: TGCAGTGCTAGAACGACGGCTACCTACGAGCAGTACGTC.

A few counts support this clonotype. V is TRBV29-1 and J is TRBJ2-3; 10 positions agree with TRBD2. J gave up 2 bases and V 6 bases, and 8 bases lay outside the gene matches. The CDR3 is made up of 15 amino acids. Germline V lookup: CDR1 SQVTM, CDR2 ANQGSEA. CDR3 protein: CSVGGTSVYTDTQYF. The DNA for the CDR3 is TGCAGCGTGGGCGGGACTAGCGTTTACACAGATACGCAGTATTTT.

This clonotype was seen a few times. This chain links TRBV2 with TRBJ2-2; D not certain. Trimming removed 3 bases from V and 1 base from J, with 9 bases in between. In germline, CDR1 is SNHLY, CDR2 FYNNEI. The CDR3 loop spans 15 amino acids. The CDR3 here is CASSDPPENTGELFF. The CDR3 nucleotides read TGTGCCAGCAGTGACCCCCCCGAGAACACCGGGGAGCTGTTTTTT.

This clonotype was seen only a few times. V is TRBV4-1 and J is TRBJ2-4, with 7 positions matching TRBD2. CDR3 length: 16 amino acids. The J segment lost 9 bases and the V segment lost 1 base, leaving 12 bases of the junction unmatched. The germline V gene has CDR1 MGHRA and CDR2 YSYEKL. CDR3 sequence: CASSQVEGGPFGIQYF. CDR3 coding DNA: TGCGCCAGCAGCCAAGTCGAGGGAGGGCCTTTTGGCATTCAGTACTTC.

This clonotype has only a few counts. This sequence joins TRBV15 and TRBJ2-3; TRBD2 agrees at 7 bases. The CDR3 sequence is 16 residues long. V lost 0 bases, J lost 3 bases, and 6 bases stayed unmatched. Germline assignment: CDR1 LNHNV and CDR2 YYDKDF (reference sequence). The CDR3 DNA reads TGTGCCACCAGCAGAGATCGGGGTAGCGGGACAGATACGCAGTATTTT. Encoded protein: CATSRDRGSGTDTQYF.

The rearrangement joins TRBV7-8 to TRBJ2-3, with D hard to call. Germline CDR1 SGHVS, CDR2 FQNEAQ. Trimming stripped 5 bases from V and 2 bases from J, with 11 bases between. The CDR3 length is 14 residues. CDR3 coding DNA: TGTGCCAGCAGCGCTCGCAGAAACACAGATACGCAGTATTTT. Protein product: CASSARRNTDTQYF.

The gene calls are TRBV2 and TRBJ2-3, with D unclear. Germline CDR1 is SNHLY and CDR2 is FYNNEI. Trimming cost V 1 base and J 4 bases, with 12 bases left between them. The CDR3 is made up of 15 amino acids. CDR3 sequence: CASSEVNSVADTQYF. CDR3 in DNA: TGTGCCAGCAGTGAAGTAAACTCCGTGGCAGATACGCAGTATTTT. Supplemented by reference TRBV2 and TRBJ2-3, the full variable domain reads EPEVTQTPSHQVTQMGQEVILRCVPISNHLYFYWYRQILGQKVEFLVSFYNNEISEKSEIFDDQFSVERPDGSNFTLKIRSTKLEDSAMYFCASSEVNSVADTQYFGPGTRLTVL.

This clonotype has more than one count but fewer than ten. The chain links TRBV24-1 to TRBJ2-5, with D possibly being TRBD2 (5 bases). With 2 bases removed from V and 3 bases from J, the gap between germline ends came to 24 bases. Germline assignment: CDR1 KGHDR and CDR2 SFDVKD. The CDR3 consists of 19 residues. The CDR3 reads CATSDWPPGIGSPEETQYF. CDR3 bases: TGTGCCACCAGTGATTGGCCCCCGGGGATCGGCAGTCCAGAAGAGACCCAGTACTTC.

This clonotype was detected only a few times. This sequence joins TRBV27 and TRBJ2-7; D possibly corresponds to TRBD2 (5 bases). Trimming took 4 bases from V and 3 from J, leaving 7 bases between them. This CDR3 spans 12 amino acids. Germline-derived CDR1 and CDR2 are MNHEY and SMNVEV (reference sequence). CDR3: CASSSRDYEQYF. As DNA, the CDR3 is TGTGCCAGCAGTTCCCGGGACTACGAGCAGTACTTC.

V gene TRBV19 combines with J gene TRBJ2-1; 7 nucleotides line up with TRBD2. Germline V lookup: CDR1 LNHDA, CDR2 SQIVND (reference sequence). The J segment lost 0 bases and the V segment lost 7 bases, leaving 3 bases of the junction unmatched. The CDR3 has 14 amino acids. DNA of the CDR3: TGTGCCAGTAAAGGCGGGGGCTCCTACAATGAGCAGTTCTTC. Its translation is CASKGGGSYNEQFF.

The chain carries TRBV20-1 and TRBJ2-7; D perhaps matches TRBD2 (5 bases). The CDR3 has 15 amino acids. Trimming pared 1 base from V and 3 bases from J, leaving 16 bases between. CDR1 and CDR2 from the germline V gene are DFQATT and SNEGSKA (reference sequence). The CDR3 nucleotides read TGCAGTGCTAGAGCGCTGGACTTGGGCTACTACGAGCAGTACTTC. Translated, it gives CSARALDLGYYEQYF.

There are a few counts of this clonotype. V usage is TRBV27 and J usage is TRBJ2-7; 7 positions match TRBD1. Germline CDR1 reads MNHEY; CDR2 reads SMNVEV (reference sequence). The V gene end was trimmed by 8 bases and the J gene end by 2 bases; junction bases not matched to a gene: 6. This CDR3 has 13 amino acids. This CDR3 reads CASLPGQPYEQYF. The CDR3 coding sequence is TGTGCCAGCTTACCGGGACAGCCCTACGAGCAGTACTTC.

CDR3 protein: CASNLREETQYF. The CDR3 DNA sequence: TGTGCCAGCAACTTAAGAGAAGAGACCCAGTACTTC. This rearrangement joins TRBV25-1 to TRBJ2-5, with D uncertain. The CDR3 runs to 12 residues. Germline assignment: CDR1 MGHDK and CDR2 SYGVNS. V lost 7 bases, J lost 3 bases, and 9 bases lay in between. Variable domain in full (rest from reference TRBV25-1 and TRBJ2-5): EADIYQTPRYLVIGTGKKITLECSQTMGHDKMYWYQQDPGMELHLIHYSYGVNSTEKGDLSSESTVSRIRTEHFPLTLESARPSHTSQYLCASNLREETQYFGPGTRLLVL.

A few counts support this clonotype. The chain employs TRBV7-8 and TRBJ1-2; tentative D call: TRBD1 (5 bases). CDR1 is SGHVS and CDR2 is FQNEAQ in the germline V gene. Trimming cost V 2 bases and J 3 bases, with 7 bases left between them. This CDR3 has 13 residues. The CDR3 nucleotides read TGTGCCAGCAGCTTACAGGGTCACTATGGCTACACCTTC. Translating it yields CASSLQGHYGYTF.

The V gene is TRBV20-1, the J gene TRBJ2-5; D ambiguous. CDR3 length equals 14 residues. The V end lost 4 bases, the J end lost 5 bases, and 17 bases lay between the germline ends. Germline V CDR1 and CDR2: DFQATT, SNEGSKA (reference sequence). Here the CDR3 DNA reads TGCAGTGCTACGAATCCGACAAGCCGGGAGACCCAGTACTTC. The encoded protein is CSATNPTSRETQYF.

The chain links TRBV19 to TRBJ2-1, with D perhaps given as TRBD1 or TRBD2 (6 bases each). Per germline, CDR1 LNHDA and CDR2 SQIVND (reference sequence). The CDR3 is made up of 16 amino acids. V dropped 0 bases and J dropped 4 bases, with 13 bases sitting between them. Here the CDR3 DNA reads TGTGCCAGTAGTATAGATCCCCGGGGGCTATACAATGAGCAGTTCTTC. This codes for CASSIDPRGLYNEQFF.